The next 26 T cell receptor beta chains were all read from a single sample in a study of T cell repertoires in cytomegalovirus infection. TCRdb analysed the reads with MiXCR anew, one entry per CDR3 protein. The sample carries some 170,000 distinct CDR3 sequences, about 17% recorded once. Sequenced: CD8+ T cells from PBMCs. Every receptor here comes from a human donor in good health (CMV status not recorded). Some clones in this sample may be carry-over from other donors' samples.

The V and J genes are TRBV6-6 and TRBJ1-1; D is unresolved. CDR1 and CDR2 (germline): MNHNY, SVGAGI (reference sequence). Between the trimmed V and J ends, which lost 0 bases and 4 bases, there was a span of 12 bases. The CDR3 loop spans 15 amino acids. This CDR3 reads CASSYSGRMGTEAFF. CDR3 bases: TGTGCCAGCAGTTACTCCGGCCGGATGGGCACTGAAGCTTTCTTT.

The chain joins TRBV7-2 to TRBJ1-1; 7 nucleotides agree with TRBD1. The CDR3 length is 18 residues. Germline CDR1 SGHTA, CDR2 FQGNSA. V trimming: 5 bases; J trimming: 0 bases; junction bases outside the gene matches: 15. The CDR3 sequence: CASSPTTGSGWVNTEAFF. The CDR3 DNA reads TGTGCCAGCAGCCCCACGACAGGGTCGGGATGGGTGAACACTGAAGCTTTCTTT.

In its sample, this clonotype was seen a few times. V and J are TRBV7-9 and TRBJ1-1, with D maybe TRBD1 (6 bases). V was trimmed by 5 bases and J by 5 bases, leaving 15 bases between them. Germline CDR1 SEHNR, CDR2 FQNEAQ (reference sequence). The CDR3 is 14 amino acids. CDR3 DNA sequence: TGTGCCAGCAGCAGGGGGGTTAGGGAGACTGAAGCTTTCTTT. Protein product: CASSRGVRETEAFF. The entire variable domain, with the rest obtained from reference TRBV7-9 and TRBJ1-1, is as follows: DTGVSQNPRHKITKRGQNVTFRCDPISEHNRLYWYRQTLGQGPEFLTYFQNEAQLEKSRLLSDRFSAERPKGSFSTLEIQRTEQGDSAMYLCASSRGVRETEAFFGQGTRLTVV.

The chain recombines TRBV11-2 with TRBJ2-7; D tentatively fits TRBD1 or TRBD2 (6 bases each). Germline CDR1 reads SGHAT; CDR2 reads FQNNGV. The CDR3 is made up of 14 amino acids. V was pared by 5 bases and J by 3 bases, with 14 bases between. The CDR3 protein is CASSPRGRVYEQYF. For the CDR3, the DNA is TGTGCCAGCAGCCCTCGGGGGCGGGTCTACGAGCAGTACTTC.

The chain employs TRBV7-8 and TRBJ1-2; 7 bases are a match to TRBD1. Germline CDR1 is SGHVS and CDR2 is FQNEAQ. The ends lost 2 bases at V and 4 bases at J; junction bases unmatched: 10. The CDR3 sequence is 16 residues long. The chain's CDR3 is CASSLLPEGQLYGYTF. The CDR3 bases are TGTGCCAGCAGCTTACTTCCTGAGGGACAGCTCTATGGCTACACCTTC.

Only a few counts were recorded for this clonotype. The chain recombines TRBV5-1 with TRBJ2-1, with D unresolved. This CDR3 has 12 amino acids. The V end was cut by 2 bases, the J end by 8 bases, with 8 bases between. Per the germline V gene, CDR1 is SGHRS and CDR2 is YFSETQ. CDR3: CASSLRRDEQFF. The CDR3, as DNA: TGCGCCAGCAGCTTAAGAAGGGATGAGCAGTTCTTC.

The genes are TRBV9 and TRBJ1-1, with 11 bases that match TRBD1. Unmatched junction bases numbered 5, after V lost 0 bases and J lost 4 bases. CDR3 size: 16 residues. Germline V gene lookup returns CDR1 SGDLS and CDR2 YYNGEE. The CDR3, as DNA: TGTGCCAGCAGCGTAGACCCTGGACAGGGGGCCACTGAAGCTTTCTTT. Amino acids: CASSVDPGQGATEAFF.

The chain carries TRBV6-2 or TRBV6-3 and TRBJ2-2; D remains unclear. V dropped 2 bases and J dropped 6 bases, with 7 bases sitting between them. Germline assignment: CDR1 MNHEY and CDR2 SVGEGT. This CDR3 region has 13 residues. The CDR3 is CASSYRIAGELFF. The DNA for the CDR3 is TGTGCCAGCAGTTACCGGATCGCCGGGGAGCTGTTTTTT.

This clonotype was observed a handful of times. V and J are TRBV7-2 and TRBJ1-1, with D possibly matching TRBD1 (6 bases). The CDR3 covers 17 residues. Germline V CDR1 and CDR2: SGHTA, FQGNSA. V gave up 5 bases and J gave up 1 base, with 20 bases separating them. In nucleotides, the CDR3 is TGTGCCAGCAGCACTCGCCTCTACAGGGATAGGAACACTGAAGCTTTCTTT. Translation gives CASSTRLYRDRNTEAFF.

The chain couples TRBV7-3 to TRBJ2-5, with D tentatively TRBD1 or TRBD2 (6 bases each). V lost 1 base to trimming and J lost 5 bases, with 14 bases between them. This CDR3 has 15 residues. Germline V gene lookup returns CDR1 SGHTA and CDR2 FQGTGA. The CDR3 region has the DNA TGTGCCAGCAGCTTAATAGGACGAGGGGGGGAGACCCAGTACTTC. This translates into CASSLIGRGGETQYF.

The V call is TRBV12-3 or TRBV12-4, the J call TRBJ2-3; TRBD1 might be the D (5 bases). This CDR3 is built from 15 residues. Trimming pared 6 bases from V and 2 bases from J, leaving 15 bases between. The CDR3 nucleotides are TGTGCCAGCAGCACGCAGGACAACCACACAGATACGCAGTATTTT. Amino acid sequence: CASSTQDNHTDTQYF.

The chain carries TRBV19 and TRBJ2-7; TRBD1 matches at 8 bases. This CDR3 has 14 residues. Trimming took 10 bases from V and 6 from J; bases not matched to a gene: 14. Germline loops: CDR1 LNHDA, CDR2 SQIVND (reference sequence). This chain's CDR3 is CATGSQGAYAEQYF. As DNA, the CDR3 is TGTGCCACCGGAAGCCAGGGGGCTTACGCCGAGCAGTACTTC.

The chain carries TRBV6-2 or TRBV6-3 and TRBJ2-1; possibly TRBD1 or TRBD2 for D (6 bases each). V was pared by 7 bases and J by 4 bases, with 14 bases between. Germline V CDR1 and CDR2: MNHEY, SVGEGT. This CDR3 is 14 amino acids long. DNA of the CDR3: TGTGCCAGCACTCCGGGGGCCATATACAATGAGCAGTTCTTC. As protein: CASTPGAIYNEQFF.

Turning to this clonotype: The junction differs from germline at one of its ends, possibly a read error. This chain connects TRBV6-2 or TRBV6-3 to TRBJ2-1, with D maybe TRBD2 (6 bases). This CDR3 contains 16 residues. Germline loops: CDR1 MNHEY, CDR2 SVGEGT. CDR3 in amino acids: CARSYSTPSDYNEQFF. CDR3 nucleotide sequence: TGTGCCCGCAGTTACTCGACTCCTAGCGACTACAATGAGCAGTTCTTC.

The chain is built from TRBV10-3 and TRBJ2-5, with 7 positions matching TRBD2. The CDR3 spans 17 residues. Germline V CDR1 and CDR2: ENHRY, SYGVKD. The ends lost 0 bases at V and 4 bases at J; junction bases unmatched: 11. CDR3: CAISESAGAGRRETQYF. The CDR3, as DNA: TGTGCCATCAGTGAGTCCGCTGGAGCGGGGCGGCGAGAGACCCAGTACTTC.

The chain carries TRBV28 and TRBJ2-7, with D possibly TRBD1 on 5 matching bases. V was shortened by 6 bases and J by 2 bases, with 17 bases between the two germline ends. Germline V gene sequence: CDR1 MDHEN, CDR2 SYDVKM. The CDR3 is 15 residues long. The CDR3, as DNA: TGTGCCAGCAGCACCTTATCCAAGGGGACCTACGAGCAGTACTTC. Amino acid sequence: CASSTLSKGTYEQYF.

The sample holds a few counts of this clonotype. The J gene is TRBJ2-7, the V gene TRBV20-1; TRBD1 or TRBD2 may be the D gene (5 bases each). Germline V gene sequence: CDR1 DFQATT, CDR2 SNEGSKA (reference sequence). The CDR3 loop spans 16 amino acids. V was shortened by 0 bases and J by 3 bases, with 18 bases between the two germline ends. The CDR3 reads CSARDLIGHGIYEQYF. The CDR3 DNA reads TGCAGTGCTAGAGATCTAATCGGACACGGGATCTACGAGCAGTACTTC.

This clonotype was recorded a few times. The chain is built from TRBV6-2 or TRBV6-3 and TRBJ2-1, with a possible D match to TRBD1 (5 bases). This CDR3 contains 16 residues. CDR1 is MNHEY and CDR2 is SVGEGT in the germline V gene. Between the trimmed V and J ends, which lost 3 bases and 5 bases, there was a span of 17 bases. The CDR3: CASSYGEWGVDNEQFF. The DNA for the CDR3 is TGTGCCAGCAGTTATGGGGAATGGGGCGTCGACAATGAGCAGTTCTTC.

Here the CDR3 reads CASSLGTDYSGANVLTF. The DNA for the CDR3 is TGTGCCAGCAGCCTCGGGACGGATTACTCTGGGGCCAACGTCCTGACTTTC. The chain couples TRBV13 to TRBJ2-6, with D possibly being TRBD1 or TRBD2 (5 bases each). Germline CDR1 is PRHDT and CDR2 is FYEKMQ (reference sequence). V was cut by 5 bases and J by 0 bases, with 14 bases left in between. The CDR3 loop spans 17 amino acids.

The chain couples TRBV4-1 to TRBJ2-3; possibly TRBD1 for D (5 bases). Germline values: CDR1 MGHRA, CDR2 YSYEKL. The V end was cut by 1 base, the J end by 4 bases, with 12 bases between. This CDR3 comprises 15 residues. The CDR3 DNA reads TGCGCCAGCAGCCAAGGAGACAGCTACCCAGATACGCAGTATTTT. Translating gives CASSQGDSYPDTQYF.

The sample holds a few counts of this clonotype. The chain has TRBV6-8 and TRBJ1-2; tentatively, D is TRBD1 (5 bases). Trimming left V 6 bases short and J 4 bases short, with 9 bases between. There are 12 residues in the CDR3. CDR1 is MNHGY and CDR2 is SAAAGT in the germline V gene. CDR3 residues: CASSDRGYGYTF. Written as DNA, the CDR3 is TGTGCCAGCAGCGATAGGGGCTATGGCTACACCTTC.

This clonotype was detected ten times or more. V gene TRBV7-9 combines with J gene TRBJ2-2; 13 nucleotides align to TRBD2. CDR3 length: 18 residues. V lost 5 bases to trimming and J lost 1 base; unmatched junction nucleotides: 7. In germline, CDR1 is SEHNR, CDR2 FQNEAQ (reference sequence). The CDR3 loop reads CASSPRTSGGLNTGELFF. CDR3 in DNA: TGTGCCAGCAGCCCCCGGACTAGCGGGGGCTTGAACACCGGGGAGCTGTTTTTT.

This clonotype was counted a few times. The CDR3 region is CASSWDNGNTGELFF. CDR3 in DNA: TGCGCCAGCAGCTGGGACAACGGAAACACCGGGGAGCTGTTTTTT. This rearrangement joins TRBV4-1 to TRBJ2-2; the D gene is possibly TRBD1 (6 bases). V shed 5 bases and J shed 2 bases, with 12 bases lying between them. Germline V lookup: CDR1 MGHRA, CDR2 YSYEKL. The CDR3 sequence is 15 residues long.

The chain links TRBV12-3 or TRBV12-4 to TRBJ1-4; maybe TRBD1 (6 bases). The CDR3 length is 15 residues. The germline V and J ends were trimmed by 5 bases and 4 bases, with 14 bases remaining between them. CDR3 DNA: TGTGCCAGCAGTACCCTGACGGACAGTAATGAAAAACTGTTTTTT. Translation: CASSTLTDSNEKLFF.

J is TRBJ1-4 and V is TRBV5-1; possibly TRBD1 for D (6 bases). The CDR3 consists of 15 residues. V lost 4 bases and J lost 5, with 15 bases in between. Germline loops: CDR1 SGHRS, CDR2 YFSETQ. Written as DNA, the CDR3 is TGCGCCAGCAGCCCCGCCGGACAGACCAATGAAAAACTGTTTTTT. Protein sequence: CASSPAGQTNEKLFF.

This chain links TRBV7-9 with TRBJ1-2; D unresolved. Trimming removed 3 bases from V and 0 bases from J, with 8 bases in between. Looked up from germline, CDR1 is SEHNR and CDR2 is FQNEAQ (reference sequence). This CDR3 has 14 residues. Here the CDR3 DNA reads TGTGCCAGCAGCTTGATTTTCCCTAACTATGGCTACACCTTC. Translation: CASSLIFPNYGYTF.